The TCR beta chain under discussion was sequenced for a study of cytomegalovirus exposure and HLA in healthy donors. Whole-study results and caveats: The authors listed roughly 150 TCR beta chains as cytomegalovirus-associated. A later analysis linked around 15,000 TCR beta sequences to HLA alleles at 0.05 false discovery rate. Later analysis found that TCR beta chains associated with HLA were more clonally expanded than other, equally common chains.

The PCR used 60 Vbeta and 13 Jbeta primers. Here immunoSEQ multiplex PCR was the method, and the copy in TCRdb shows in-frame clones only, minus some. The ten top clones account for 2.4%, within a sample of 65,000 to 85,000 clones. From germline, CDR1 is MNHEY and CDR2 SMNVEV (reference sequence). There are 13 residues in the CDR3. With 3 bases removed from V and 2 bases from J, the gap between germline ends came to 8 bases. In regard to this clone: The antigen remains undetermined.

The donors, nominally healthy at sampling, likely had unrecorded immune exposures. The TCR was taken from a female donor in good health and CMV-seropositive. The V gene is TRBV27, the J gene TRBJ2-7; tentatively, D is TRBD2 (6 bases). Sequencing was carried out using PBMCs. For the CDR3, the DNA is TGTGCCAGCAGTTTGGAGGGGCCCTACGAGCAGTACTTC. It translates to CASSLEGPYEQYF.